This TCR beta chain is drawn from a study of blood T cell repertoires in COVID-19. About the research overall: COVID-19 samples collected from the United States, Italy and Spain covered acute and convalescent phases. Sample material is recorded as cDNA or gDNA derived from T cells, B-cell-depleted T cells, or PBMCs.

In the original workflow: How many nucleated cells were present was estimated from reference gene primer amplification. Some clones are missing from TCRdb's copy, which holds only in-frame ones; the method was immunoSEQ multiplex PCR. V, J and clone size derive from that table, while D and trimming were established from the DNA sequence. In the table there are approximately 98,000 clones, around 83% of which are singletons. The CDR3 loop spans 15 amino acids. Germline V gene sequence: CDR1 SGHNT, CDR2 YYREEE (reference sequence). Trimming cost V 0 bases and J 3 bases, with 12 bases left between them.

This chain uses TRBV5-4 with TRBJ2-5; D perhaps matches TRBD1 (6 bases). Sequenced input: peripheral blood. The sequence was collected from a woman aged 65 to 85 with acute or convalescent COVID-19. The DNA of the CDR3 is TGTGCCAGCAGCTTGGGGGGACGGGACAAAGAGACCCAGTACTTC. Amino acid sequence: CASSLGGRDKETQYF. The whole variable domain, filled in from reference TRBV5-4 and TRBJ2-5, reads ETGVTQSPTHLIKTRGQQVTLRCSSQSGHNTVSWYQQALGQGPQFIFQYYREEENGRGNFPPRFSGLQFPNYSSELNVNALELDDSALYLCASSLGGRDKETQYFGPGTRLLVL.